This T cell receptor (beta chain) was captured in a study of identifying expanded T cells in peripheral blood. General study points: About 1.2 clones differed between technical replicates, versus 16.4 and 19 over time. Across healthy donors, higher total template counts meant significantly greater approximately 2-week count variance.

No infections or other immune events were documented during collection. CDR1 is MNHEY, CDR2 SVGAGI, per germline. CDR3 size: 16 residues. The V end was cut by 4 bases, the J end by 0 bases, with 12 bases between. Sequenced by immunoSEQ multiplex PCR; TCRdb stores in-frame clones only, minus some. The sample includes around 100,000 clones, around nine tenths of them seen just once. Of note for this clone: The antigen is not known.

This TCR was sampled from a person between 18 and 75 years old in good health. This sequence joins TRBV6-5 and TRBJ2-2; D unresolved. Sequencing was done on a sample of blood. The CDR3 coding sequence is TGTGCCAGCAGTTGGGGTTCGCCAGCGAACACCGGGGAGCTGTTTTTT. Protein: CASSWGSPANTGELFF.